The 26 T cell receptor beta chains in this list originate from one sample, sequenced in a study of blood T cell repertoires in COVID-19. Data came from immunoSEQ multiplex PCR; TCRdb stores just in-frame clones and leaves some out. The data contain around 310,000 clones, roughly nine tenths of them seen just once; the ten biggest clones take up just under 9.5%. Sequenced sample: PBMCs or T cells enriched from blood (not recorded which). These receptors originate from a woman younger than 45 who had recovered from COVID-19.

This sequence joins TRBV5-4 and TRBJ1-1; D not resolved. The CDR3 is 14 residues long. V gave up 0 bases and J gave up 0 bases, with 6 bases separating them. In germline, CDR1 is SGHNT, CDR2 YYREEE (reference sequence). CDR3: CASSLEAMNTEAFF. For the CDR3, the DNA is TGTGCCAGCAGCTTGGAAGCTATGAACACTGAAGCTTTCTTT. Combining the CDR3 with reference TRBV5-4 and TRBJ1-1 gives the whole variable domain ETGVTQSPTHLIKTRGQQVTLRCSSQSGHNTVSWYQQALGQGPQFIFQYYREEENGRGNFPPRFSGLQFPNYSSELNVNALELDDSALYLCASSLEAMNTEAFFGQGTRLTVV.

This sequence joins TRBV6-5 and TRBJ2-3; no clear D gene. This CDR3 region has 14 residues. V was trimmed by 4 bases and J by 2 bases, leaving 10 bases between them. The germline gives CDR1 MNHEY, CDR2 SVGAGI. CDR3 coding DNA: TGTGCCAGCAGTTTAAGGCGGTTCACAGATACGCAGTATTTT. Translated, it gives CASSLRRFTDTQYF.

The chain couples TRBV6-1 to TRBJ2-2; possible D gene TRBD2, 5 bases. Deletions cut 2 bases from V and 11 bases from J, with 12 bases between. This CDR3 is 13 amino acids long. Germline-derived CDR1 and CDR2 are MNHNS and SASEGT. In DNA, the CDR3 is TGTGCCAGCAGTGAATTAAGCGGTGATGAGCTGTTTTTT. Amino acid sequence: CASSELSGDELFF.

A single count supports this clone. The rearrangement links TRBV6-2 or TRBV6-3 to TRBJ2-5; D not certain. Trimming stripped 4 bases from V and 0 bases from J, with 6 bases between. CDR1 is MNHEY and CDR2 is SVGEGT in the germline V gene. This CDR3 spans 13 amino acids. The CDR3 protein is CASSFRDQETQYF. DNA of the CDR3: TGTGCCAGCAGTTTCCGGGACCAAGAGACCCAGTACTTC.

This sequence joins TRBV5-6 and TRBJ1-5; tentatively, D is TRBD1 (6 bases). From germline, CDR1 is SGHDT and CDR2 YYEEEE. Trimming took 4 bases from V and 2 from J, leaving 13 bases between them. The CDR3 length is 15 residues. The CDR3 is CASSPQGWGNQPQHF. DNA for the CDR3: TGTGCCAGCAGCCCCCAGGGGTGGGGCAATCAGCCCCAGCATTTT.

V and J are TRBV12-3 or TRBV12-4 and TRBJ1-2; D is unresolved. The CDR3 runs to 12 residues. V shed 0 bases and J shed 5 bases, with 4 bases lying between them. This CDR3 is CASSLAAYGYTF. The CDR3, as DNA: TGTGCCAGCAGTTTAGCAGCATATGGCTACACCTTC.

This chain connects TRBV4-1 to TRBJ2-1; D perhaps matches TRBD1 (5 bases). Trimming removed 0 bases at V and 4 bases at J, with 16 bases between. Germline V gives CDR1 MGHRA, CDR2 YSYEKL. The length of the CDR3 is 17 residues. As DNA, the CDR3 is TGCGCCAGCAGCCAAGAAGAAGGGGAAGGAGATTACAATGAGCAGTTCTTC. It is translated as CASSQEEGEGDYNEQFF.

The genes are TRBV30 and TRBJ1-5; D call uncertain. The CDR3 has 13 amino acids. Between the trimmed V and J ends, which lost 3 bases and 7 bases, there was a span of 13 bases. CDR1 is GTSNPN, CDR2 SVGIG, per germline (reference sequence). Here the CDR3 reads CAWRTGVGQPQHF. The CDR3 coding sequence is TGTGCCTGGAGGACCGGAGTTGGACAGCCCCAGCATTTT.

The rearrangement uses TRBV25-1 and TRBJ2-7, with D tentatively TRBD2 (6 bases). This CDR3 is built from 12 residues. The V gene lost 1 base and the J gene lost 5 bases, with 6 bases spanning the gap. Germline assignment: CDR1 MGHDK and CDR2 SYGVNS. CDR3 bases: TGTGCCAGCAGTGAATGGGGGGACGAGCAGTACTTC. Its translation: CASSEWGDEQYF.

The CDR3 DNA reads TGTGCCAGTACAGGGGGTCCGATGAACACTGAAGCTTTCTTT. This encodes CASTGGPMNTEAFF. This chain connects TRBV25-1 to TRBJ1-1, with 8 bases fitting TRBD1. Per the germline V gene, CDR1 is MGHDK and CDR2 is SYGVNS. V shed 9 bases, J shed 0 bases, and the junction held 6 bases outside the gene matches. This CDR3 region has 14 residues. Full variable domain (missing parts from reference TRBV25-1 and TRBJ1-1): EADIYQTPRYLVIGTGKKITLECSQTMGHDKMYWYQQDPGMELHLIHYSYGVNSTEKGDLSSESTVSRIRTEHFPLTLESARPSHTSQYLCASTGGPMNTEAFFGQGTRLTVV.

This chain links TRBV5-4 with TRBJ2-1; 15 positions agree with TRBD2. CDR1 and CDR2 (germline): SGHNT, YYREEE (reference sequence). The CDR3 length is 17 residues. Germline trimming cut 0 bases from V and 9 bases from J; bases unmatched to any gene: 7. The CDR3 region has the DNA TGTGCCAGCAGCTTGGGGAACGGACTAGCGGGAGGGTTTGAGCAGTTCTTC. Encoded protein: CASSLGNGLAGGFEQFF.

V is TRBV7-6 and J is TRBJ2-7; TRBD1 matches 7 bases. CDR3 size: 13 residues. The germline V gene has CDR1 SGHVS and CDR2 FNYEAQ. V dropped 9 bases and J dropped 4; count of bases not matched to a gene: 9. The CDR3 DNA follows: TGTGCCAGTGGACCGGGACAGATATACGAGCAGTACTTC. Translation: CASGPGQIYEQYF.

This clone is a singleton in its sample. The rearrangement uses TRBV15 and TRBJ2-3, with D possibly being TRBD2 (5 bases). This CDR3 is built from 17 residues. Trimming stripped 1 base from V and 2 bases from J, with 16 bases between. CDR1 is LNHNV and CDR2 is YYDKDF in the germline V gene (reference sequence). Written as DNA, the CDR3 is TGTGCCACCAGCAGAGGGTTCGCCCGGGGATTCACAGATACGCAGTATTTT. This codes for CATSRGFARGFTDTQYF.

The chain is built from TRBV5-1 and TRBJ1-5; 11 positions match TRBD1. Germline loops: CDR1 SGHRS, CDR2 YFSETQ. This CDR3 comprises 15 residues. J lost 6 bases, V lost 4 bases, and 6 bases had no gene match. The CDR3 bases are TGCGCCAGCAGCGAAGGACAGGGGGCGTTTCAGCCCCAGCATTTT. Translation: CASSEGQGAFQPQHF.

The chain carries TRBV7-2 and TRBJ2-7; D is possibly TRBD1 (6 bases). There are 16 residues in the CDR3. With 4 bases removed from V and 2 bases from J, the gap between germline ends came to 18 bases. Germline V gene sequence: CDR1 SGHTA, CDR2 FQGNSA. The CDR3 loop is CASSSRNTGWPYEQYF. CDR3 nucleotides: TGTGCCAGCAGCTCACGCAACACAGGGTGGCCCTACGAGCAGTACTTC.

The chain links TRBV5-6 to TRBJ2-4, with TRBD2 matching over 7 bases. The CDR3 covers 13 residues. CDR1 SGHDT and CDR2 YYEEEE come from the germline V gene. Losses at the gene ends were 4 bases for V and 5 bases for J; bases not matched to a gene: 3. The CDR3 sequence is CASSRGVENIQYF. As DNA, the CDR3 is TGTGCCAGCAGCCGGGGGGTGGAAAACATTCAGTACTTC. The variable domain in full, with the rest retrieved from reference TRBV5-6 and TRBJ2-4, is DAGVTQSPTHLIKTRGQQVTLRCSPKSGHDTVSWYQQALGQGPQFIFQYYEEEERQRGNFPDRFSGHQFPNYSSELNVNALLLGDSALYLCASSRGVENIQYFGAGTRLSVL.

The chain recombines TRBV13 with TRBJ2-7, with 8 bases lining up with TRBD1. Germline CDR1 is PRHDT and CDR2 is FYEKMQ (reference sequence). V trimming: 3 bases; J trimming: 4 bases; junction bases outside the gene matches: 8. CDR3 length equals 15 residues. The CDR3 nucleotides are TGTGCCAGCAGCTTTGGACAGGGATCAGCGTACGAGCAGTACTTC. This translates into CASSFGQGSAYEQYF.

V gene TRBV19 combines with J gene TRBJ2-7, with 7 positions matching TRBD1. The V gene's germline CDR1 is LNHDA and CDR2 SQIVND (reference sequence). Germline trimming cut 5 bases from V and 3 bases from J; bases unmatched to any gene: 4. The CDR3 covers 13 residues. CDR3 nucleotides: TGTGCCAGTAGTCCCCGACAGGGCTACGAGCAGTACTTC. Its protein product is CASSPRQGYEQYF.

This chain joins TRBV6-1 and TRBJ1-5; D is unclear. Germline CDR1 reads MNHNS; CDR2 reads SASEGT. V dropped 0 bases and J dropped 6 bases, with 6 bases sitting between them. The CDR3 sequence is 13 residues long. As DNA, the CDR3 is TGTGCCAGCAGTGAAGCGAATAGTCAGCCCCAGCATTTT. This gives the protein CASSEANSQPQHF.

The chain combines TRBV15 with TRBJ1-1; D uncertain. Germline CDR1 LNHNV, CDR2 YYDKDF (reference sequence). The CDR3 loop spans 14 amino acids. V lost 0 bases and J lost 4, with 9 bases in between. The CDR3 spells CATSRDHGSTEAFF. The CDR3 DNA sequence: TGTGCCACCAGCAGAGATCATGGTAGCACTGAAGCTTTCTTT.

This clone showed up just once. V and J are TRBV18 and TRBJ1-5; D uncertain. CDR1 KGHSH and CDR2 LQKENI come from the germline V gene. V lost 3 bases, J lost 5 bases, and 11 bases lay in between. The CDR3 covers 14 residues. The CDR3 nucleotides read TGTGCCAGCTCACCCGGGAGCGACGATCAGCCCCAGCATTTT. Residues: CASSPGSDDQPQHF.

J is TRBJ2-1 and V is TRBV12-5; possibly TRBD2 for D (5 bases). CDR1 LGHNT and CDR2 FRNRAP come from the germline V gene. Trimming removed 10 bases from V and 5 bases from J, with 15 bases in between. This CDR3 has 13 amino acids. The CDR3 loop is CATSRTVNNEQFF. The DNA of the CDR3 is TGTGCTACTTCTCGGACTGTCAACAATGAGCAGTTCTTC.

This chain uses TRBV2 with TRBJ2-5; the match to TRBD2 covers 8 bases. The CDR3 extends over 15 amino acids. V shed 7 bases and J 5 bases; nucleotides not matched to a gene: 12. The germline CDR1 and CDR2 sequences are SNHLY and FYNNEI. CDR3: CASISRGGPGETQYF. The CDR3 nucleotides read TGTGCCAGCATTTCCCGGGGGGGGCCCGGGGAGACCCAGTACTTC.

This chain links TRBV29-1 with TRBJ2-1; 11 bases map to TRBD2. This CDR3 comprises 15 residues. Germline CDR1 SQVTM, CDR2 ANQGSEA. Losses at the gene ends were 3 bases for V and 5 bases for J; bases not matched to a gene: 6. The CDR3 loop is CSVEGTSGRNNEQFF. CDR3 in DNA: TGCAGCGTTGAGGGCACTAGCGGGAGAAACAATGAGCAGTTCTTC.

This clone was observed a few times. The CDR3 nucleotides are TGTGCCAGCAGATTGGGAGGTGCGGGAGAAACCTACGAGCAGTACTTC. This gives the protein CASRLGGAGETYEQYF. This chain links TRBV4-2 with TRBJ2-7; 7 bases align to TRBD2. The CDR3 is 16 amino acids. From germline, CDR1 is LGHNA and CDR2 YNFKEQ. V gave up 6 bases and J gave up 2 bases; unmatched junction bases: 13.

The chain is built from TRBV5-1 and TRBJ2-3; no firm D call. Germline V gene data show CDR1 as SGHRS and CDR2 as YFSETQ. The CDR3 has 15 residues. V lost 4 bases, J lost 3 bases, and 15 bases lay in between. The CDR3 region is CASSTVAKITDTQYF. The CDR3 bases are TGCGCCAGCAGCACGGTAGCCAAAATAACAGATACGCAGTATTTT.